Presented here are 7 T cell receptor beta chains from one specimen sequenced in a study of blood T cell repertoires in COVID-19 (dated by TCRdb to the early 2020s). Receptor libraries were prepared by the immunoSEQ multiplex PCR assay. In its TCRdb copy, this immuneACCESS table keeps in-frame sequences only and misses some clones. Where compared with another copy, unresolved V genes explain less than half of these, and the others have no known cause. Present in this sample are 180,000 or so clones, around 82% of which were seen just once. Of the sample, approximately 9.8% falls within the top ten clones. Sequenced material: peripheral blood. All receptors derive from a woman older than 75 with acute or convalescent COVID-19.

The chain uses TRBV11-3 and TRBJ2-7; D call uncertain. Germline CDR1 reads SGHNT; CDR2 reads YENEEA. Trimming took off 5 bases at V and 0 bases at J, with 17 bases between the two ends. The length of the CDR3 is 16 residues. CDR3 sequence (DNA): TGTGCCAGCAGCCCCCCTGACTTGCACCACTCCTACGAGCAGTACTTC. This translates into CASSPPDLHHSYEQYF.

This clone is a singleton in its sample. This chain connects TRBV11-2 to TRBJ2-5; 12 positions match TRBD2. J gave up 6 bases and V 1 base, and 6 bases lay outside the gene matches. There are 16 residues in the CDR3. Germline CDR1 SGHAT, CDR2 FQNNGV. DNA for the CDR3: TGTGCCAGCAGCTTAGCCGGGCTAGCGGGGGGGAAGACCCAGTACTTC. Its translation: CASSLAGLAGGKTQYF.

The rearrangement uses TRBV7-9 and TRBJ1-2; TRBD1 matches at 7 bases. The V gene end was trimmed by 5 bases and the J gene end by 4 bases; junction bases not matched to a gene: 4. This CDR3 has 13 residues. The V gene's germline CDR1 is SEHNR and CDR2 FQNEAQ (reference sequence). The CDR3, as DNA: TGTGCCAGCAGCCCGCGGGACAGCTATGGCTACACCTTC. Encoded protein: CASSPRDSYGYTF.

V usage is TRBV27 and J usage is TRBJ2-7, with D possibly TRBD1 on 6 matching bases. The CDR3 has 14 amino acids. The V gene's germline CDR1 is MNHEY and CDR2 SMNVEV (reference sequence). Between the trimmed V and J ends, which lost 0 bases and 3 bases, there was a span of 9 bases. The CDR3 is CASSLSGTSYEQYF. As DNA, the CDR3 is TGTGCCAGCAGTTTATCGGGGACAAGCTACGAGCAGTACTTC.

V and J are TRBV6-5 and TRBJ1-2; 7 nucleotides line up with TRBD1. Trimming took 4 bases from V and 3 from J; bases not matched to a gene: 8. Germline CDR1 reads MNHEY; CDR2 reads SVGAGI. CDR3 size: 15 residues. The DNA of the CDR3 is TGTGCCAGCAGTTCCACGACAGGGCAGTACTATGGCTACACCTTC. It translates to CASSSTTGQYYGYTF.

This rearrangement joins TRBV7-9 to TRBJ2-1, with TRBD2 matching 9 bases. Looked up from germline, CDR1 is SEHNR and CDR2 is FQNEAQ (reference sequence). Trimming cost V 1 base and J 3 bases; bases outside gene matches: 1. The CDR3 has 15 amino acids. CDR3 loop: CASSLVAGDYNEQFF. In DNA form, the CDR3 reads TGTGCCAGCAGCTTAGTAGCGGGGGACTACAATGAGCAGTTCTTC.

This clone was seen only a few times. The V gene is TRBV10-2, the J gene TRBJ1-5; D is unresolved. Germline CDR1 is WSHSY and CDR2 is SAAADI. CDR3 length: 13 residues. V lost 6 bases, J lost 3 bases, and 9 bases lay in between. CDR3 sequence reads: CASSSQDNQPQHF. CDR3 in DNA: TGCGCCAGCAGCTCTCAGGACAATCAGCCCCAGCATTTT.